These T cell receptor beta chains were read from a single sample in a study of blood T cell repertoires in COVID-19. The data were produced by immunoSEQ multiplex PCR, yet TCRdb's version contains in-frame clones alone and is incomplete. The table records roughly 300,000 clones, about 89% of them present only once. Material for sequencing was peripheral blood. Receptors were obtained from a woman in her 50s who had recovered from COVID-19. Both conserved end residues are part of each CDR3. The order of the fields is clone size, D gene, V gene, J gene, CDR3 DNA, CDR3 protein. The D gene is left open where the match is weak. Rows give clone size only sometimes, using once, few, many, or a class for an expanded clone.

size: -
D: -
V: TRBV6-2/TRBV6-3
J: TRBJ2-7
DNA: TGTGCCAGCAGTTTCAGACTTCAAAGCTCCTACGAGCAGTACTTC
CDR3: CASSFRLQSSYEQYF

size: few
D: TRBD1
V: TRBV3-1/TRBV3-2
J: TRBJ1-1
DNA: TGTGCCAGCAGCCCAGGGACAGGTAGGCCCACTGAAGCTTTCTTT
CDR3: CASSPGTGRPTEAFF

size: once
D: TRBD1
V: TRBV6-5
J: TRBJ1-2
DNA: TGTGCCACCCTCCTACAGGGGCCCAACTATGGCTACACCTTC
CDR3: CATLLQGPNYGYTF

size: -
D: TRBD1
V: TRBV7-9
J: TRBJ1-4
DNA: TGTGCCAGCAGCTCTGCCCGCCGGGACAGCTCAAATGAAAAACTGTTTTTT
CDR3: CASSSARRDSSNEKLFF

size: -
D: -
V: TRBV7-6
J: TRBJ2-1
DNA: TGTGCCAGCAGCTTAAAATTTAATCCGAGCTCCTACAATGAGCAGTTCTTC
CDR3: CASSLKFNPSSYNEQFF

size: -
D: TRBD2
V: TRBV2
J: TRBJ2-5
DNA: TGTGCCAGTACCCTAGGGCGGGGGGCACAAGAGACCCAGTACTTC
CDR3: CASTLGRGAQETQYF

size: -
D: TRBD1
V: TRBV7-9
J: TRBJ2-2
DNA: TGTGCCAGGACAGGGATCGCCGGGGAGCTGTTTTTT
CDR3: CARTGIAGELFF

size: -
D: -
V: TRBV25-1
J: TRBJ2-2
DNA: TGTGCCAGCAGACAAGCGGGGGAGCTGTTTTTT
CDR3: CASRQAGELFF

size: -
D: -
V: TRBV6-5
J: TRBJ1-1
DNA: TGTGCCAGCAGTTACGGGGGGGTCCGGGTCACTGAAGCTTTCTTT
CDR3: CASSYGGVRVTEAFF

size: -
D: TRBD2
V: TRBV5-6
J: TRBJ2-5
DNA: TGTGCCAGCAGCCTGTCTAGCGGGGGCTACCAAGAGACCCAGTACTTC
CDR3: CASSLSSGGYQETQYF

size: -
D: TRBD2
V: TRBV2
J: TRBJ2-7
DNA: TGTGCCAGCAGGCCCCGGGGAGGGGTCTACGAGCAGTACTTC
CDR3: CASRPRGGVYEQYF

size: few
D: TRBD2
V: TRBV19
J: TRBJ2-1
DNA: TGTGCCAGTAGTATGGGACTAGTAAGTGAGCAGTTCTTC
CDR3: CASSMGLVSEQFF

size: few
D: TRBD2
V: TRBV18
J: TRBJ2-1
DNA: TGTGCCAGCTCCGTGACTAGCGGTCCCTACAATGAGCAGTTCTTC
CDR3: CASSVTSGPYNEQFF

size: -
D: -
V: TRBV28
J: TRBJ1-6
DNA: TGTGCCAGCGGGGGGGTTCACAGTTCACCCCTCCACTTT
CDR3: CASGGVHSSPLHF

size: -
D: TRBD1
V: TRBV5-1
J: TRBJ1-1
DNA: TGCGCCAGCAGCTCCTCCGGGACAGCGAACACTGAAGCTTTCTTT
CDR3: CASSSSGTANTEAFF

size: -
D: TRBD2
V: TRBV7-3
J: TRBJ2-1
DNA: TGTGCCAGCAGCCGAGGGGGGACTAGCGGGAGATTCGGCAATGAGCAGTTCTTC
CDR3: CASSRGGTSGRFGNEQFF

size: once
D: TRBD2
V: TRBV7-2
J: TRBJ2-5
DNA: TGTGCCAGCAGCACCTCAGCGGGAGCTGTGGAGACCCAGTACTTC
CDR3: CASSTSAGAVETQYF

size: few
D: -
V: TRBV10-3
J: TRBJ2-5
DNA: TGTGCCATCAGTGATGGGAGAGGAGAAGAGACCCAGTACTTC
CDR3: CAISDGRGEETQYF

size: -
D: -
V: TRBV30
J: TRBJ1-1
DNA: TGTGCCTGGAGTCCCCGGGGTCGGACTGAAGCTTTCTTT
CDR3: CAWSPRGRTEAFF

size: -
D: TRBD2
V: TRBV16
J: TRBJ2-1
DNA: TGTGCCAGCAGCCCAGCCGGACTAGCGGGAGGGGGCAATGAGCAGTTCTTC
CDR3: CASSPAGLAGGGNEQFF

size: -
D: TRBD2
V: TRBV4-1
J: TRBJ2-1
DNA: TGCGCCAGCAGCCATTCCATGGCAACTAGCGACCCATACAATGAGCAGTTCTTC
CDR3: CASSHSMATSDPYNEQFF

size: -
D: -
V: TRBV2
J: TRBJ1-1
DNA: TGTGCCAGCACTGGCCCGAACACTGAAGCTTTCTTT
CDR3: CASTGPNTEAFF

size: -
D: -
V: TRBV9
J: TRBJ1-2
DNA: TGTGCCAGCAGCGGAACCCCAGGGGCTAACTATGGCTACACCTTC
CDR3: CASSGTPGANYGYTF

size: -
D: -
V: TRBV28
J: TRBJ2-5
DNA: TGTGCCAGCAGTCCGGAACGCCTCAGGTACCAAGAGACCCAGTACTTC
CDR3: CASSPERLRYQETQYF

size: -
D: TRBD2
V: TRBV27
J: TRBJ2-7
DNA: TGTGCCAGCAGACTAGCGGGAGGCGGCGAGCAGTACTTC
CDR3: CASRLAGGGEQYF

size: -
D: TRBD1
V: TRBV7-9
J: TRBJ2-7
DNA: TGTGCCAGCAGCCTGACAGGGTCAACCTACGAGCAGTACTTC
CDR3: CASSLTGSTYEQYF

size: -
D: -
V: TRBV18
J: TRBJ1-3
DNA: TGTGCCAGCTCACCGGGGACACAATACGCTGGAAACACCATATATTTT
CDR3: CASSPGTQYAGNTIYF

size: -
D: -
V: TRBV5-1
J: TRBJ2-5
DNA: TGCGCCAGCAGCTTAGGGACTCAGGGAGAGACCCAGTACTTC
CDR3: CASSLGTQGETQYF

size: -
D: TRBD2
V: TRBV4-3
J: TRBJ2-1
DNA: TGCGCCAGCAGCCAAGTACTAGCGGGCGGGGAGCAGTTCTTC
CDR3: CASSQVLAGGEQFF

size: once
D: -
V: TRBV18
J: TRBJ1-2
DNA: TGTGCCAGCTCACCCGGGTCTGCTAACTATGGCTACACCTTC
CDR3: CASSPGSANYGYTF

size: -
D: -
V: TRBV7-2
J: TRBJ2-2
DNA: TGTGCCAGCAGCTATTCAACCGGGGAGCTGTTTTTT
CDR3: CASSYSTGELFF

size: -
D: -
V: TRBV28
J: TRBJ2-1
DNA: TGTGCCAGCAGTTTATTAGGGGGGGCTTATGCTTACAATGAGCAGTTCTTC
CDR3: CASSLLGGAYAYNEQFF

size: -
D: TRBD1
V: TRBV18
J: TRBJ1-4
DNA: TGTGCCAGCTCATCCGGGACAGGGTATGAAAAACTGTTTTTT
CDR3: CASSSGTGYEKLFF